This record looks at one T cell receptor beta chain sequence and its context. Trimming took off 10 bases at V and 2 bases at J, with 18 bases between the two ends. Per germline, CDR1 LGHNA and CDR2 YSLEER. The CDR3 sequence is 14 residues long. These data come from a study of blood T cell repertoires in COVID-19. Overall study: Researchers got acute and convalescent COVID-19 samples from the United States, Italy and Spain. PBMCs, B-cell-depleted T cells, or T cells were the source of the cDNA or gDNA that made up the material.

Using immunoSEQ multiplex PCR, the repertoire was profiled, and TCRdb retains in-frame clones only, with some absent. Of about 260,000 clones in the sample, roughly 88% were seen once. The rearrangement uses TRBV4-3 and TRBJ2-7; D is perhaps TRBD2 (6 bases). The TCR originated in a human donor in a cohort sampled during active COVID-19. The specimen was peripheral blood. The DNA of the CDR3 is TGCGCCATCTCGGACCGGAGGGGTACCTACGAGCAGTACTTC. Amino acid sequence: CAISDRRGTYEQYF.